Listed below are T cell receptor beta chains from one sample, sequenced in a study of cytomegalovirus exposure and HLA in healthy donors. Data came from immunoSEQ multiplex PCR; TCRdb stores just in-frame clones and leaves some out. The sample contains approximately 220,000 clones, roughly 84% of which appear only once. Sequencing used PBMCs. The receptors derive from a boy aged 2 to 10 in good health and CMV-seronegative. Both conserved end residues are part of each CDR3. Each record gives: V gene, D gene, J gene, clone size, CDR3 protein, CDR3 DNA. D genes are given only for firm matches. Size values are once, few and many counts, or a class for expanded clones, and some rows have none.

>TRBV5-1|.|TRBJ1-2|.
CASSLDGYAGLDSNYGYTF
TGCGCCAGCAGCTTGGATGGGTATGCAGGGCTAGATAGCAACTATGGCTACACCTTC
>TRBV9|TRBD1|TRBJ2-1|.
CASNDGTVNNEQFF
TGTGCCAGCAATGACGGGACAGTGAACAATGAGCAGTTCTTC
>TRBV25-1|.|TRBJ2-1|.
CASTRGGADEQFF
TGTGCCAGCACCCGAGGGGGGGCCGATGAGCAGTTCTTC
>TRBV11-2|.|TRBJ1-2|.
CASSLDRLSNYGYTF
TGTGCCAGCAGCTTAGACCGCCTGAGTAACTATGGCTACACCTTC
>TRBV5-6|TRBD1|TRBJ1-1|few
CASSFGQVNTEAFF
TGTGCCAGCAGCTTCGGACAGGTGAACACTGAAGCTTTCTTT
>TRBV13|TRBD1|TRBJ1-1|.
CASSLGTGGRKAFF
TGTGCCAGCAGCTTAGGGACAGGGGGGAGGAAAGCTTTCTTT
>TRBV10-3|TRBD2|TRBJ2-3|.
CAISETSGGAGTQYF
TGTGCCATCAGTGAGACTAGCGGGGGGGCTGGGACGCAGTATTTT
>TRBV28|.|TRBJ1-2|.
CASSYLNYGYTF
TGTGCCAGCAGTTACTTGAACTATGGCTACACCTTC
>TRBV19|TRBD2|TRBJ2-1|.
CASSFWTGRSYNEQFF
TGTGCCAGTAGCTTTTGGACCGGGAGGTCCTACAATGAGCAGTTCTTC
>TRBV7-9|.|TRBJ2-2|.
CASSWSFEGPNTGELFF
TGTGCCAGCAGCTGGAGCTTTGAGGGTCCGAACACCGGGGAGCTGTTTTTT
>TRBV18|TRBD2|TRBJ2-2|.
CASSPPSGRVTGELFF
TGTGCCAGCTCACCACCTAGCGGGAGAGTCACCGGGGAGCTGTTTTTT
>TRBV19|TRBD2|TRBJ2-7|.
CASSTAGGNYEQYF
TGTGCCAGTAGTACCGCCGGGGGGAACTACGAGCAGTACTTC
>TRBV18|.|TRBJ1-5|.
CASSPEGEGSYSNQPQHF
TGTGCCAGCTCACCAGAGGGAGAGGGCTCGTATAGCAATCAGCCCCAGCATTTT
>TRBV7-2|TRBD1|TRBJ2-7|.
CASSLLAGGYEQYF
TGTGCCAGCAGCCTTCTGGCAGGGGGCTACGAGCAGTACTTC
>TRBV15|TRBD2|TRBJ2-5|.
CATSRNRPRGGGQEAQYF
TGTGCCACCAGCAGAAATCGCCCTCGGGGGGGTGGCCAAGAGGCCCAGTACTTC